This T cell receptor beta chain is drawn from a study of blood T cells in healthy people across ages. Overall study context: Using template switching, researchers captured about one barcoded beta molecule for each two T cells.

On this clonotype itself: The antigen is unknown.

There are 15 residues in the CDR3. V dropped 0 bases and J dropped 1 base, with 10 bases sitting between them. From germline, CDR1 is SGHNT and CDR2 YYREEE (reference sequence). Isolated PBMCs totaled at least 6 million in each sample. Then a second PCR, running roughly 6 to 11 cycles, was carried out with a sample-barcoded 5' primer and a J-beta primer mix. One entry per CDR3 protein results from TCRdb running MiXCR on the 5' RACE reads. The sample consists of over 700,000 distinct CDR3 sequences, 40% to 65% of them appearing once. Whole-study findings and limits: Donor CMV status was unknown, possibly confounding expanded clonotype changes.

The clonotype was recovered from a man older than 75 in good health. The sample taken for sequencing was blood. The gene calls are TRBV5-4 and TRBJ1-1; D is unresolved. CDR3 sequence (DNA): TGTGCCAGCAGCTTGGGTGGCAGGTCGAACACTGAAGCTTTCTTT. Amino acid sequence: CASSLGGRSNTEAFF.